The 14 T cell receptor beta chains below come from one sample, sequenced in a study of memory CD4+ T cells and cytomegalovirus serostatus. The sort gate was single viable CD3+CD4+CD8-CD45RO+ cells for memory CD4+ T cells. Profiled with immunoSEQ multiplex PCR; TCRdb holds only in-frame clones, not every one. Seen here are roughly 45,000 clones, approximately 84% observed once, and the top ten hold roughly 0.5%. The sequencing sample was made of memory CD4+ T cells from blood. All receptors come from an adult in good health and CMV-seronegative.

This CDR3 is CASSLGGMPEETQYF. DNA of the CDR3: TGCGCCAGCAGCTTGGGTGGGATGCCAGAAGAGACCCAGTACTTC. The chain joins TRBV5-1 to TRBJ2-5; D remains unclear. With 0 bases removed from V and 3 bases from J, the gap between germline ends came to 12 bases. The CDR3 is 15 residues long. CDR1 and CDR2 from the germline V gene are SGHRS and YFSETQ.

The chain combines TRBV6-6 with TRBJ1-5; 7 nucleotides agree with TRBD1. The CDR3 totals 16 residues. Germline V gene data show CDR1 as MNHNY and CDR2 as SVGAGI (reference sequence). The V and J ends lost 5 bases and 8 bases, in that order; junction bases with no gene match: 15. CDR3 nucleotides: TGTGCCAGCAGTACACCGACAGGGAGGTTAGAAAAGCCCCAGCATTTT. Residues: CASSTPTGRLEKPQHF.

The chain has TRBV5-1 and TRBJ2-1, with 7 positions matching TRBD2. The junction had 3 bases not matched to a gene; V was cut back by 4 bases and J by 8 bases. The CDR3 length is 12 residues. CDR1 and CDR2 (germline): SGHRS, YFSETQ. The CDR3 loop is CASSRAGDEQFF. DNA for the CDR3: TGCGCCAGCAGCCGGGCGGGAGATGAGCAGTTCTTC.

The chain joins TRBV15 to TRBJ1-1; no reliable D call. The CDR3 extends over 11 amino acids. V lost 0 bases and J 6 bases, leaving 2 bases between the germline ends. CDR1 and CDR2 (germline): LNHNV, YYDKDF (reference sequence). The chain's CDR3 is CATSRDSEAFF. In nucleotides, the CDR3 is TGTGCCACCAGCAGAGATTCTGAAGCTTTCTTT.

V is TRBV19 and J is TRBJ1-6; D is unclear. CDR3 length: 16 residues. CDR1 is LNHDA, CDR2 SQIVND, per germline (reference sequence). The ends were cut back, 6 bases at V and 3 bases at J, with 15 bases in the middle. The CDR3 region has the DNA TGTGCCAGTAGCCAACAGTCCGTCGGCTATAATTCACCCCTCCACTTT. It encodes CASSQQSVGYNSPLHF.

The chain is built from TRBV4-2 and TRBJ2-3; D is possibly TRBD2 (6 bases). This CDR3 spans 13 amino acids. Looked up from germline, CDR1 is LGHNA and CDR2 is YNFKEQ. Trimming shortened V by 4 bases and J by 6 bases, and 11 bases separated the two germline ends. The CDR3, as DNA: TGTGCCAGCAGCCCTACGGGGGTTGATACGCAGTATTTT. Protein product: CASSPTGVDTQYF.

V is TRBV6-5 and J is TRBJ1-4; D may be TRBD1 (5 bases). Trimming cost V 0 bases and J 8 bases, with 10 bases left between them. The CDR3 spans 14 residues. The germline V gene has CDR1 MNHEY and CDR2 SVGAGI. CDR3: CASSYSWEGEKLFF. The CDR3 nucleotides read TGTGCCAGCAGTTACTCTTGGGAGGGGGAAAAACTGTTTTTT.

The rearrangement joins TRBV6-1 to TRBJ1-5; possible D gene TRBD1, 6 bases. The CDR3 is made up of 15 amino acids. Deletions cut 5 bases from V and 4 bases from J, with 15 bases between. From germline, CDR1 is MNHNS and CDR2 SASEGT. CDR3 coding DNA: TGTGCCAGCAGTAGGGGGTTCGGGCCTAATCAGCCCCAGCATTTT. Translating gives CASSRGFGPNQPQHF.

A word on this clone: Other DNA sequences in this sample translate to the same CDR3. The chain joins TRBV6-5 to TRBJ2-5; 9 bases agree with TRBD2. This CDR3 comprises 14 residues. Trimming cost V 6 bases and J 4 bases; bases outside gene matches: 6. Per the germline V gene, CDR1 is MNHEY and CDR2 is SVGAGI. CDR3 protein: CASRGGGAVETQYF. CDR3 nucleotides: TGTGCCAGCAGAGGCGGGGGGGCGGTAGAGACCCAGTACTTC.

The chain uses TRBV25-1 and TRBJ1-1; D is unclear. V was shortened by 6 bases and J by 4 bases, with 12 bases between the two germline ends. CDR3 size: 13 residues. In germline, CDR1 is MGHDK, CDR2 SYGVNS. CDR3 residues: CASSRMVGTEAFF. The CDR3 DNA sequence: TGTGCCAGCAGCCGAATGGTGGGCACTGAAGCTTTCTTT.

The genes are TRBV21-1 and TRBJ2-3; whether TRBD1, the table's D call, matches the DNA was not checked. TRBV21-1 is reported as a pseudogene. This CDR3 comprises 14 residues. The CDR3 coding sequence is TGTGCCAGCGGTTGGGACAACAACACAGATACGCAGTATTTT. Translating it yields CASGWDNNTDTQYF.

The V and J genes are TRBV5-1 and TRBJ1-1, with 8 positions matching TRBD1. Germline assignment: CDR1 SGHRS and CDR2 YFSETQ. The CDR3 length is 15 residues. Trimming cost V 2 bases and J 0 bases; bases outside gene matches: 3. The CDR3 region is CASSLRTGLNTEAFF. CDR3 nucleotide sequence: TGCGCCAGCAGCTTACGGACAGGGCTGAACACTGAAGCTTTCTTT.

V gene TRBV7-9 combines with J gene TRBJ1-1; D unresolved. V lost 2 bases to trimming and J lost 8 bases, with 12 bases between them. Germline assignment: CDR1 SEHNR and CDR2 FQNEAQ (reference sequence). The length of the CDR3 is 13 residues. The CDR3 region has the DNA TGTGCCAGCAGCTTAACGGGGTCATCGGAAGCTTTCTTT. It specifies CASSLTGSSEAFF.

This chain connects TRBV6-6 to TRBJ2-7, with 8 bases lining up with TRBD2. In germline, CDR1 is MNHNY, CDR2 SVGAGI (reference sequence). The V gene end was trimmed by 6 bases and the J gene end by 0 bases; junction bases not matched to a gene: 7. The CDR3 covers 15 residues. In DNA, the CDR3 is TGTGCCAGCAGGGCAGTGCGGGGGGCCTCCTACGAGCAGTACTTC. Its protein product is CASRAVRGASYEQYF.